Each of the 31 T cell receptor beta chains below was sequenced from the same sample in a study of cytomegalovirus exposure and HLA in healthy donors. The PCR ran on 60 Vbeta and 13 Jbeta primers. Data came from immunoSEQ multiplex PCR; TCRdb stores just in-frame clones and leaves some out. The sample contains about 150,000 clones, more than 70% of which appear only once. Sequencing was performed on PBMCs. The receptors were sampled from a man aged 18 to 29 in good health and CMV-seropositive.

V is TRBV18 and J is TRBJ2-2, with D maybe TRBD1 (5 bases). CDR3 size: 14 residues. Trimming shortened V by 6 bases and J by 1 base, and 9 bases separated the two germline ends. Germline values: CDR1 KGHSH, CDR2 LQKENI. CDR3 in amino acids: CASSIGQNTGELFF. In DNA form, the CDR3 reads TGTGCCAGCTCTATCGGACAGAACACCGGGGAGCTGTTTTTT.

This clone was detected only a few times. The chain joins TRBV7-3 to TRBJ2-2, with D tentatively TRBD2 (5 bases). The germline gives CDR1 SGHTA, CDR2 FQGTGA. The germline V and J ends were trimmed by 2 bases and 2 bases, with 6 bases remaining between them. This CDR3 has 14 amino acids. The CDR3, as DNA: TGTGCCAGCAGCTTAGGACTTAACACCGGGGAGCTGTTTTTT. Protein sequence: CASSLGLNTGELFF.

This clone was observed a few times. V usage is TRBV14 and J usage is TRBJ2-1; 7 bases match TRBD2. The J segment lost 0 bases and the V segment lost 1 base, leaving 6 bases of the junction unmatched. Germline V CDR1 and CDR2: SGHDN, FVKESK. The CDR3 length is 17 residues. The CDR3 bases are TGTGCCAGCAGCCAAGGGGGCGGGAGAAGCTCCTACAATGAGCAGTTCTTC. Translation: CASSQGGGRSSYNEQFF.

As concerns this clone: At the DNA level, this CDR3 is encoded by other sequences in the same sample as well. This chain uses TRBV7-2 with TRBJ2-7; 11 bases match TRBD2. V gave up 1 base and J gave up 4 bases; unmatched junction bases: 0. The CDR3 runs to 14 residues. CDR1 and CDR2 (germline): SGHTA, FQGNSA. CDR3 region: CASSLGLAGYEQYF. The CDR3 DNA sequence: TGTGCCAGCAGCTTAGGACTAGCGGGGTACGAGCAGTACTTC.

The chain employs TRBV27 and TRBJ2-1; 8 bases match TRBD2. In germline, CDR1 is MNHEY, CDR2 SMNVEV (reference sequence). The CDR3 extends over 16 amino acids. The V and J ends lost 3 bases and 7 bases, in that order; junction bases with no gene match: 11. The CDR3 bases are TGTGCCAGCAGTTTTCTCATAGCGGGAATATTGAATGAGCAGTTCTTC. It codes for CASSFLIAGILNEQFF.

This chain uses TRBV5-6 with TRBJ2-2; D may be TRBD2 (7 bases). V was clipped by 4 bases and J by 4 bases, with 20 bases between them. The CDR3 sequence is 17 residues long. Germline CDR1 is SGHDT and CDR2 is YYEEEE. The CDR3 loop reads CASSLPEGGGGTGELFF. For the CDR3, the DNA is TGTGCCAGCAGCCTGCCGGAGGGGGGAGGGGGCACCGGGGAGCTGTTTTTT.

The V gene is TRBV2, the J gene TRBJ2-5, with 7 bases lining up with TRBD2. CDR3 size: 15 residues. The V gene end was trimmed by 8 bases and the J gene end by 5 bases; junction bases not matched to a gene: 14. The V gene's germline CDR1 is SNHLY and CDR2 FYNNEI. The DNA for the CDR3 is TGTGCCAGCGGGGAAAGCGGGACGAGCGGGGAGACCCAGTACTTC. It encodes CASGESGTSGETQYF. The whole variable domain, filled in from reference TRBV2 and TRBJ2-5, reads EPEVTQTPSHQVTQMGQEVILRCVPISNHLYFYWYRQILGQKVEFLVSFYNNEISEKSEIFDDQFSVERPDGSNFTLKIRSTKLEDSAMYFCASGESGTSGETQYFGPGTRLLVL.

The chain has TRBV5-5 and TRBJ2-5, with a possible D match to TRBD2 (6 bases). V shed 6 bases and J shed 2 bases, with 20 bases lying between them. The CDR3 has 16 residues. Germline assignment: CDR1 SGHKS and CDR2 YYEKEE (reference sequence). The CDR3 region is CASTFRYWDFQETQYF. The CDR3 DNA sequence: TGTGCCAGCACCTTTCGATATTGGGACTTTCAAGAGACCCAGTACTTC.

V is TRBV2 and J is TRBJ2-1; D might be TRBD2 (6 bases). This CDR3 is built from 17 residues. CDR1 and CDR2 from the germline V gene are SNHLY and FYNNEI. The V and J ends lost 7 bases and 0 bases respectively, with 19 bases between them. The CDR3 sequence is CASNGVRERSSYNEQFF. CDR3 nucleotides: TGTGCCAGCAACGGGGTGCGGGAACGGAGCTCCTACAATGAGCAGTTCTTC.

This clone was found once. The V gene is TRBV28, the J gene TRBJ2-1, with a possible D match to TRBD2 (6 bases). Germline assignment: CDR1 MDHEN and CDR2 SYDVKM. V was shortened by 5 bases and J by 9 bases, with 17 bases between the two germline ends. This CDR3 contains 14 residues. In nucleotides, the CDR3 is TGTGCCAGCAGTAGCTCACCACTAGCTAGTGAGCAGTTCTTC. It encodes CASSSSPLASEQFF.

This rearrangement joins TRBV28 to TRBJ1-2; weak D call: TRBD1 (6 bases). This CDR3 has 13 residues. The germline gives CDR1 MDHEN, CDR2 SYDVKM. V lost 6 bases, J lost 2 bases, and 10 bases lay in between. The chain's CDR3 is CASRLGQNYGYTF. CDR3 nucleotide sequence: TGTGCCAGCAGACTAGGACAGAACTATGGCTACACCTTC.

The sample holds one count of this clone. V usage is TRBV7-6 and J usage is TRBJ2-1; 8 bases fit TRBD2. The CDR3 is 14 residues long. Germline values: CDR1 SGHVS, CDR2 FNYEAQ. After removal of 1 base from V and 6 bases from J, the junction contained 2 bases not matched to a gene. The DNA for the CDR3 is TGTGCCAGCAGCTTAGTTGGGACTAGCAATGAGCAGTTCTTC. This encodes CASSLVGTSNEQFF.

V is TRBV27 and J is TRBJ2-5; D is uncertain. CDR1 and CDR2 from the germline V gene are MNHEY and SMNVEV (reference sequence). This CDR3 is built from 14 residues. The V gene lost 5 bases and the J gene lost 1 base, with 11 bases spanning the gap. The chain's CDR3 is CASSPESSQETQYF. The CDR3 DNA sequence: TGTGCCAGCAGTCCCGAGAGCTCCCAAGAGACCCAGTACTTC.

The sample holds a few counts of this clone. V is TRBV30 and J is TRBJ2-7, with D possibly matching TRBD2 (5 bases). CDR1 and CDR2 (germline): GTSNPN, SVGIG (reference sequence). This CDR3 is built from 13 residues. V lost 2 bases, J lost 3 bases, and 11 bases lay in between. CDR3 protein: CAWSIQRNYEQYF. The CDR3 nucleotides read TGTGCCTGGAGTATACAGCGGAACTACGAGCAGTACTTC.

The chain is built from TRBV28 and TRBJ2-5, with 11 positions matching TRBD2. Germline CDR1 reads MDHEN; CDR2 reads SYDVKM. Trimming took 5 bases from V and 7 from J; bases not matched to a gene: 12. This CDR3 is built from 16 residues. CDR3 loop: CASSGLAGGFVGTQYF. The CDR3 region has the DNA TGTGCCAGCAGTGGACTAGCGGGCGGGTTCGTGGGGACCCAGTACTTC.

This sequence joins TRBV5-1 and TRBJ2-1; D perhaps matches TRBD2 (7 bases). Trimming removed 3 bases at V and 2 bases at J, with 18 bases between. CDR3 size: 17 residues. Looked up from germline, CDR1 is SGHRS and CDR2 is YFSETQ. The CDR3 is CASSSGNAGAAYNEQFF. CDR3 nucleotide sequence: TGCGCCAGCAGCTCCGGGAACGCGGGGGCAGCCTACAATGAGCAGTTCTTC.

V is TRBV5-4 and J is TRBJ2-7; 13 nucleotides agree with TRBD2. CDR1 SGHNT and CDR2 YYREEE come from the germline V gene (reference sequence). This CDR3 is 15 amino acids long. The V segment lost 4 bases and the J segment 7 bases; nucleotides outside the gene matches: 8. CDR3 nucleotides: TGTGCCAGCAGCCAAAAACTAGCGGGAGGGTCTGAGCAGTACTTC. This sequence encodes CASSQKLAGGSEQYF.

The V and J genes are TRBV28 and TRBJ2-2, with TRBD2 matching over 12 bases. The CDR3 has 19 residues. V trimming: 0 bases; J trimming: 6 bases; junction bases outside the gene matches: 11. The germline V gene encodes CDR1 MDHEN and CDR2 SYDVKM. As DNA, the CDR3 is TGTGCCAGCAGTTTATGGAGGCGACTAGCGGGAGTCGCGTCCGGGGAGCTGTTTTTT. Its protein product is CASSLWRRLAGVASGELFF.

The chain recombines TRBV19 with TRBJ1-1, with 8 bases that match TRBD1. Germline loops: CDR1 LNHDA, CDR2 SQIVND (reference sequence). The CDR3 loop spans 15 amino acids. V lost 7 bases, J lost 2 bases, and 9 bases stayed unmatched. CDR3 region: CASTETGGSNTEAFF. CDR3 bases: TGTGCCAGTACGGAAACAGGGGGTTCTAACACTGAAGCTTTCTTT.

The CDR3 sequence: CASSGRDRGADTQYF. The CDR3 coding sequence is TGTGCCAGCAGTGGCCGGGACAGGGGCGCAGATACGCAGTATTTT. The chain has TRBV6-1 and TRBJ2-3; 10 bases match TRBD1. The length of the CDR3 is 15 residues. Looked up from germline, CDR1 is MNHNS and CDR2 is SASEGT. Losses at the gene ends were 4 bases for V and 4 bases for J; bases not matched to a gene: 5.

The chain is built from TRBV7-8 and TRBJ2-1, with TRBD2 identical over 15 bases. Germline V lookup: CDR1 SGHVS, CDR2 FQNEAQ. Trimming took 2 bases from V and 1 from J; bases not matched to a gene: 12. This CDR3 comprises 21 residues. This CDR3 reads CASSLPRESGTSGRSYNEQFF. The DNA for the CDR3 is TGTGCCAGCAGCTTACCACGAGAATCCGGGACTAGCGGGAGGTCCTACAATGAGCAGTTCTTC.

The chain joins TRBV5-1 to TRBJ1-5; D may be TRBD1 (5 bases). Per germline, CDR1 SGHRS and CDR2 YFSETQ. V lost 4 bases to trimming and J lost 4 bases, with 12 bases between them. The CDR3 is 14 amino acids. The CDR3 region is CASSPDRPNQPQHF. DNA for the CDR3: TGCGCCAGCAGCCCCGACAGACCTAATCAGCCCCAGCATTTT.

This clone was counted a few times. This chain joins TRBV18 and TRBJ2-7; D call uncertain. In germline, CDR1 is KGHSH, CDR2 LQKENI. The CDR3 covers 12 residues. Trimming stripped 6 bases from V and 2 bases from J, with 8 bases between. In DNA, the CDR3 is TGTGCCAGCTCGGCAGAAACCTACGAGCAGTACTTC. This gives the protein CASSAETYEQYF.

This clone was detected only once. At one of its ends the junction is not consistent with the germline gene, which may arise from a read error. The CDR3 region has the DNA TGTGCCAGTAGTCTAGACAGGGCGGGCAATCAGCCCCAGCATTTT. This translates into CASSLDRAGNQPQHF. This rearrangement joins TRBV19 to TRBJ1-5; 7 positions agree with TRBD1. Germline lookup yields CDR1 LNHDA and CDR2 SQIVND (reference sequence). The CDR3 has 15 amino acids. Full variable domain (remainder filled in from reference TRBV19 and TRBJ1-5): DGGITQSPKYLFRKEGQNVTLSCEQNLNHDAMYWYRQDPGQGLRLIYYSQIVNDFQKGDIAEGYSVSREKKESFPLTVTSAQKNPTAFYLCASSLDRAGNQPQHFGDGTRLSIL.

The CDR3 here is CASSLTAQVGSYEQYF. The CDR3 nucleotides are TGTGCCAGCAGTTTAACGGCCCAGGTCGGCTCCTACGAGCAGTACTTC. V is TRBV27 and J is TRBJ2-7; D not resolved. V lost 2 bases to trimming and J lost 0 bases, with 14 bases between them. The CDR3 contains 16 residues. CDR1 is MNHEY and CDR2 is SMNVEV in the germline V gene (reference sequence).

The chain links TRBV6-4 to TRBJ2-5; D unresolved. The CDR3 length is 13 residues. From germline, CDR1 is MRHNA and CDR2 SNTAGT. V lost 0 bases to trimming and J lost 5 bases, with 7 bases between them. CDR3 DNA: TGTGCCAGCAGTGACTCTTTCGCGGAGACCCAGTACTTC. It specifies CASSDSFAETQYF.

This clone showed up just once. The chain combines TRBV6-1 with TRBJ2-7; a weak D match, TRBD2 (5 bases). V lost 3 bases and J 2 bases, leaving 20 bases between the germline ends. The CDR3 consists of 17 residues. Germline CDR1 reads MNHNS; CDR2 reads SASEGT. This CDR3 reads CASSDPTKVRTPYEQYF. The CDR3 region has the DNA TGTGCCAGCAGTGACCCCACTAAAGTCAGGACTCCCTACGAGCAGTACTTC.

V is TRBV5-4 and J is TRBJ2-1; 14 bases agree with TRBD2. With 4 bases clipped from V and 9 bases from J, the junction kept 6 bases outside the gene matches. Germline V lookup: CDR1 SGHNT, CDR2 YYREEE (reference sequence). The CDR3 consists of 15 residues. The CDR3 nucleotides are TGTGCCAGCAGCGTCGGGACTAGCGGGAGTAGTGAGCAGTTCTTC. Its translation: CASSVGTSGSSEQFF.

This clone has more than one count but fewer than ten. V usage is TRBV6-5 and J usage is TRBJ1-4; D not certain. The CDR3 runs to 14 residues. The V and J ends lost 2 bases and 4 bases respectively, with 8 bases between them. The germline V gene encodes CDR1 MNHEY and CDR2 SVGAGI. CDR3 protein: CASSYAADNEKLFF. DNA of the CDR3: TGTGCCAGCAGTTACGCCGCAGATAATGAAAAACTGTTTTTT.

The chain is built from TRBV5-1 and TRBJ2-1; the D gene is possibly TRBD2 (6 bases). The CDR3 is 16 amino acids. Germline V lookup: CDR1 SGHRS, CDR2 YFSETQ. V was shortened by 0 bases and J by 0 bases, with 10 bases between the two germline ends. The CDR3, as DNA: TGCGCCAGCAGCTTGGCCGGGACTCCCTCCTACAATGAGCAGTTCTTC. It yields the protein CASSLAGTPSYNEQFF.

The V gene is TRBV4-1, the J gene TRBJ2-3; no reliable D call. There are 12 residues in the CDR3. Germline assignment: CDR1 MGHRA and CDR2 YSYEKL. Trimming shortened V by 1 base and J by 13 bases, and 12 bases separated the two germline ends. The CDR3 coding sequence is TGCGCCAGCAGCCAAGGGCTGGCATTTAAGTATTTT. Its translation is CASSQGLAFKYF.